The table lists the clone carrying this T cell receptor beta chain with a few counts. Its antigen remains unidentified. TCR cDNA, made by 5'RACE template switching, carried an added universal primer site and UMIs. TCRdb fed the 5' RACE reads into MiXCR, producing one record per CDR3 protein. The repertoire consists of approximately 550,000 distinct CDR3 sequences, with roughly 12% occurring once and the leading ten covering about 14%. These data belong to a study of T cells after yellow fever vaccination. General study results and limits: FACS-sorted repertoires could contain abundant clonotypes contaminating from the bulk population. A weaker but faster secondary response was observed, peaking on day 5 versus 15. A large majority of primary-vaccination clones showed up again after the booster (around 96% CD4, roughly 88% CD8).

CDR1 DFQATT and CDR2 SNEGSKA come from the germline V gene (reference sequence). This CDR3 has 15 residues. V shed 3 bases and J 5 bases; nucleotides not matched to a gene: 9. Sequencing was performed on PBMCs, taken on the day of the yellow fever booster vaccination. The clonotype was recovered from a man younger than 45 who received the YFV17D yellow fever vaccine. The chain has TRBV20-1 and TRBJ2-2, with 7 nucleotides matching TRBD1. Here the CDR3 reads CSARSGQFTTGELFF. CDR3 nucleotides: TGCAGTGCTAGGTCGGGACAGTTTACAACCGGGGAGCTGTTTTTT.